Sequencing of this TCR beta chain was carried out in a study of cytomegalovirus exposure and HLA in healthy donors (dated by TCRdb to 2016 to 2017). Some background on the complete study: According to an earlier analysis of around 600 of the donors, some 180 million T cells yielded approximately 120 million unique TCR beta sequences and less than 300 Gb of sequence data. A later genetic analysis took genome-wide SNP genotypes for about 55% of the 666 donors and used that subset as a discovery cohort. Several DR-DQ haplotypes were handled as single units for association and clustering because linkage in the cohort was strong. Class I and class II HLA loci were covered by the typing at four-digit resolution. Of the roughly 390 genotyped donors, 65% to 90% were placed in the genetic ancestry cluster associated with self-reported Caucasian donors. The study profiled the T cell repertoires of hundreds of subjects by immunosequencing and related them to cytomegalovirus serostatus. The aim of the study was to test whether cataloging public T cell receptors could identify signatures of past pathogen exposure. Across approximately 420 genotyped donors of the cohort, an average of about 240,000 unique TCR beta nucleotide sequences per donor were sequenced, and roughly 17% of those sequences were non-productive. Donor age, sex, ethnicity and CMV serostatus were compiled together with the repertoire data. All discovery cohort repertoires had been generated using a single sequencing platform. In an earlier analysis of over 550 of the donors, high-throughput TCR beta sequencing was used to judge whether each TCR beta V gene segment behaved as functional or pseudogenic. A separate validation cohort of roughly 110 different subjects was used in addition to the approximately 640-subject first cohort. A later analysis re-examined previously published TCR beta repertoires from about 700 donors and added high-resolution HLA genotyping to investigate patterns of TCR occurrence. Approximately 300 gigabases of sequencing data and tens of millions of unique TCR sequences made up an early release that covered approximately 650 HLA-typed donors. The later analysis used no new phenotypic data to find candidate immune exposures, relying instead on TCR beta sequences and their occurrence across donors. The number of typed donors differed by locus: 629-630 for A, B, C, DRB1 and DQB1; some 500 for DQA1; 606 for DPA1; and about 450 for DPB1. To predict cytomegalovirus infection status, the study brought together high-throughput TCR immunosequencing, statistical association of individual TCRs with disease status, and machine learning.

The cohort was made up of roughly 670 healthy bone marrow donors. Cohort members were all nominally healthy when sampled, although unrecorded immune exposures were likely present. The donor was CMV seronegative and belonged to the group of 352 seronegative cohort members. A peripheral blood sample was collected from each donor, and TCR beta sequencing was performed on peripheral blood mononuclear cells. The Qiagen DNeasy Blood Extraction Kit was used to extract genomic DNA from the blood cell samples. What the authors observed across the whole study: Across donors, most TCR sequences were observed very rarely, whereas some public TCRs were present in many individuals. Some IMGT-functional V segments, including TRBV6-2 and TRBV6-3, could not be distinguished by the 87-base-pair reads and were therefore excluded. The authors suggested that the approach could potentially be generalized to other disease states and immunological phenotypes. A cluster of highly shared sequence variants was judged likely to be a technical artifact of the sequencing pipeline. Most CMV-associated TCR beta chains appeared to be HLA-restricted in a later analysis, and the HLA associations seemed to be driven largely by CMV exposure. A few of the identified cytomegalovirus-associated TCR beta chains were confirmed in vitro to be specific for cytomegalovirus antigens. Sequencing depth was assumed to be roughly uniform across donors in the presence/absence analyses, though that assumption may not hold. The only immune exposure information available for the cohort was CMV serostatus. At a false discovery rate of 0.05, a later analysis linked some 17,000 TCR beta sequences to specific HLA alleles. According to a later analysis, parvovirus B19, influenza, CMV and Epstein-Barr virus appeared linked to several top co-occurrence clusters. Linkage disequilibrium might explain the correlated functional status among segregating V segments, but an unknown experimental factor could not be ruled out. Compared with the approximately 670-donor mean, donors in an Asian-associated ancestry cluster had fewer N-insertions in productive TCRs, according to a later genetic analysis. HLA typing was unavailable for some donors at each locus, so association tests used only the typed subset. In a later analysis, HLA-associated TCR beta chains showed more clonal expansion and lower generation probabilities than non-associated chains that were equally common. In this cohort, only TCR beta chains were sequenced, and detectable features were limited by the absence of alpha or paired-chain data. When HLA alleles, especially DR and DQ, strongly co-occurred, attributing TCR associations to individual alleles was difficult. The study gave a list of roughly 150 TCR beta chains associated with cytomegalovirus. V-gene and J-gene trimming of TCR beta chains was associated with a missense DCLRE1C variant in a later genetic analysis, and the association was replicated in an independent cohort. In an earlier analysis of 587 of the donors, most TCR beta V segments were observed in productive rearrangements about 87% or about 30% of the time, broadly matching IMGT annotations. A further reported finding was that TCR beta sequences accurately predicted the HLA-A and HLA-B alleles for most subjects in the first cohort. About 15 rarely observed V segments, including chromosome 9 orphons, were excluded from the earlier analysis of some 590 of the donors because counts were too low. In a later analysis, the rate of TCR association differed among HLA loci, with DRB1 alleles having the most associated TCRs and HLA-C alleles having the fewest. The classifier was reported to diagnose cytomegalovirus status with high specificity and sensitivity in both the original and validation cohorts.

Turning to this clone: Its antigen remains unidentified. No per-base quality is available; no much larger clone lies one base away.

At the junction V is shortened by 10 bases and J by 2 bases, with 13 bases in between. From a lookup of the germline V gene, CDR1 and CDR2 are SGHRS and YFSETQ. Measured from the cysteine to the phenylalanine, the CDR3 is 14 residues long. The only DNA kept is the CDR3, 42 bases in frame from the first base. Library preparation used the immunoSEQ multiplex PCR assay. A mixture of 60 forward primers for TCR Vbeta segments and 13 reverse primers for TCR Jbeta segments was used in the multiplex PCR. Amplification of the CDR3 region of rearranged TCR beta genes was performed with a multiplex PCR assay on genomic DNA. Amplified TCR beta libraries were sequenced as 87-base-pair reads on the Illumina HiSeq System. From the authors' description of their analysis: A later analysis counted about 80 million unique TCR beta chains across the 600 to 850 repertoires, and 9.5 million to 11 million of these chains were shared by at least two donors. To remove PCR and sequencing errors, raw reads were error-corrected and collapsed into unique sequences using a nearest-neighbor algorithm that merged closely related sequences. CDR3 sequences were aligned to IMGT reference sequences to assign V, D and J gene segments. For a sequence to be retained, a match of at least six nucleotides was required to both a V gene segment and a J gene segment. A rearrangement was called productive if the CDR3 had no stop codons and remained in frame with V and J, and every other rearrangement was called non-productive. Following IMGT convention, CDR3 was defined as the stretch from the second conserved V-encoded cysteine to the conserved J-encoded phenylalanine. In an earlier analysis of more than 550 of the donors, sequences lacking an unambiguous match to a single V gene segment were excluded. An earlier analysis of a few hundred of the donors classified V segments as functional when productive rearrangements were above 56.7% and as segregating when the standard deviation between donors was above 5%. A statistical classification framework was built to diagnose cytomegalovirus status from the catalog of TCR beta chain sequences. In a later analysis, V and J genes were assigned by comparing TCR nucleotide sequences against IMGT/GENE-DB human TR gene sequences. In a later analysis, CDR3 sequences and most-parsimonious VDJ recombination scenarios were assigned using the TCRdist pipeline. A later analysis defined each TCR beta chain by its CDR3 amino acid sequence plus V-gene family, and excluded reads lacking a unique V-gene family. To address suspected cross-contamination and a sequencing artifact, a later analysis removed a few hundred highly shared, low-generation-probability nucleotide sequences. In a later analysis, a clonal expansion index was calculated for each public chain from normalized within-repertoire ranks of inferred template counts. In a later analysis, generation probabilities were computed with a VDJ recombination model fitted to out-of-frame rearrangements, and the resulting probabilities were checked against IGoR. In a later analysis, TCR-TCR, TCR-HLA and TCR-CMV co-occurrence was scored with hypergeometric tests, and a repertoire-size bias correction was applied to TCR pairs. A later analysis estimated false discovery rates by permuting HLA or CMV assignments 20 times. In a later analysis, co-occurring TCRs were grouped using DBSCAN, with TCRdist sequence similarity added in when clustering inside HLA-allele-positive subsets. Repertoires with fewer than 30,000 or more than 120,000 public chains were left out of co-occurrence clustering, as were about five repertoires with anomalous nucleotide sharing. In TCRdb, the immuneACCESS table is reduced to in-frame sequences with V and J assigned. These tables do not hold every clone; where another copy was compared, an unresolved V gene accounts for under half, and the others remain unexplained. V and J calls and clone size are those listed in that table; D and trimming were worked out from the DNA. Within this sample are more than 150,000 clones, with around 77% of them counted one time only. The ten largest clonotypes hold 1.5% to 2% of the sample.

The TCR was taken from a young woman in good health and CMV-seronegative. The sample consisted of PBMCs. Recombination connected TRBV5-1 to TRBJ2-6; confidence is insufficient to name the D gene. CDR3 sequence: CASALAAGANVLTF. The sequenced DNA: TGCGCCTCCGCCCTGGCGGCTGGGGCCAACGTCCTGACTTTC.